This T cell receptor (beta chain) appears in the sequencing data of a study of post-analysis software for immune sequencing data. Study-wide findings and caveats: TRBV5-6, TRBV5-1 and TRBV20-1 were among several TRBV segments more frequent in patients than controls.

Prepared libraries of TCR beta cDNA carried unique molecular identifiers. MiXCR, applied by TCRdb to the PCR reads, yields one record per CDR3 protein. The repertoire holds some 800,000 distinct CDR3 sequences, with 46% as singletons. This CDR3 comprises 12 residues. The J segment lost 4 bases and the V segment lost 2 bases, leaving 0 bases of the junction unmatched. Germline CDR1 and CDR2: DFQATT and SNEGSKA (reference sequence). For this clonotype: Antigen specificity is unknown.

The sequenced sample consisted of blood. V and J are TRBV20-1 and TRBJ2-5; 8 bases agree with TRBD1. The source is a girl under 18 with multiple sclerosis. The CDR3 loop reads CSARTGGETQYF. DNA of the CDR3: TGCAGTGCTAGAACAGGGGGAGAGACCCAGTACTTC.